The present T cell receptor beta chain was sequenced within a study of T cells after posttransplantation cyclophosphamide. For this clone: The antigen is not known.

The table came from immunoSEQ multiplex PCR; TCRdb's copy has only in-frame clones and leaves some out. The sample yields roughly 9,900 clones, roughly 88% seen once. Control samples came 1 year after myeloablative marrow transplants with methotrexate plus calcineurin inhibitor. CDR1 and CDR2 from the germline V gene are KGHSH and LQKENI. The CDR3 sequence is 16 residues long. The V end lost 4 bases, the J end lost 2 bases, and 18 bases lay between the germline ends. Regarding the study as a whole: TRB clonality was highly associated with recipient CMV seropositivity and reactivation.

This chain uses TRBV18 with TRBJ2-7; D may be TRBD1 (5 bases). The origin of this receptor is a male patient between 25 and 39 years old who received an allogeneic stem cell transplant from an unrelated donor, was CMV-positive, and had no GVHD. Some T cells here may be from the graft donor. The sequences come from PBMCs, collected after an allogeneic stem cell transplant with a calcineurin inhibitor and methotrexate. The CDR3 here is CASSRSTGDGPYEQYV. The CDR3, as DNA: TGTGCCAGCTCACGATCTACAGGAGACGGGCCCTACGAGCAGTACGTC.